In this sample, the clone carrying this T cell receptor (beta chain) turned up a few times. Sequenced by immunoSEQ multiplex PCR; TCRdb stores in-frame clones only, minus some. This repertoire shows some 220,000 clones, roughly 84% found once; its top ten account for more than 4.5%. The data originate from a study of blood T cell repertoires in COVID-19. Germline lookup yields CDR1 SGHKS and CDR2 YYEKEE (reference sequence). V gave up 2 bases and J gave up 4 bases, with 9 bases separating them. The CDR3 is 13 amino acids. The sequence came from a woman aged 55 to 70 who had recovered from COVID-19. Source material: peripheral blood. The V gene is TRBV5-5, the J gene TRBJ1-1; a weak D match, TRBD1 (5 bases). The CDR3 loop is CASSFQGSTEAFF. CDR3 bases: TGTGCCAGCAGCTTCCAGGGAAGCACTGAAGCTTTCTTT.